This T cell receptor (beta chain) originates from a study of blood T cell repertoires in COVID-19 (dated by TCRdb to 2018 to 2020). About the study as a whole: Collaborator samples came from the United States, Italy and Spain and covered acute and convalescent phases of COVID-19. The material from the prospective study consisted of cDNA or gDNA derived from T cells, B-cell-depleted T cells, or PBMCs. Nearly every sample came with metadata listing a de-identified subject ID, COVID-19 status, age in years and sex. Deeply sampled blood TCRbeta repertoires from subjects exposed to, actively infected with, or recovered from COVID-19 were included in the dataset. The repertoires were made available in a free public database intended to serve as a resource for research on the immune response to SARS-CoV-2. Samples came from the ongoing ImmuneRACE study (first 160 participants) plus 1,254 subjects from 6 global collaborators. Where available, HLA class I and class II types were obtained from metadata supplied by the sample provider rather than from assay-based typing.

General study outcomes and caveats: The amount of clinical and demographic metadata varied by source and participant and was provided uncurated.

With regard to this clone: Its binding antigen is unknown. Base qualities were left out, and no much larger clone turns up one base away.

Collaborating institutions collected whole blood in K2EDTA tubes following their own protocols. For TCRbeta analysis, collaborator samples were shipped as frozen whole blood, as isolated PBMCs, or as DNA extracted from either sample type. TCRbeta CDR3 regions were amplified from genomic DNA using the immunoSEQ Assay, a bias-controlled multiplex PCR. Regarding the original processing steps: Within the assay, amplification of reference gene primers was used to estimate how many nucleated cells each sample contained. Sequence reads were collapsed and filtered to measure the absolute abundance of every unique TCRbeta CDR3 rearrangement. For each sample, productive Simpson clonality was calculated as the square root of Simpson's diversity index across productive rearrangements. TCRdb's version of the immuneACCESS table is confined to in-frame rearrangements and falls short of the full clone set. An unresolved V gene accounts for under half of the shortfall where checked; the remainder is of unknown origin. The V and J calls and clone size come from that table; D and trimming were worked out from the DNA. This sample gives tens of thousands of clones in total; roughly 90% of them show up just once. The ten largest clones capture over 20% of the sample.

V and J are trimmed by 5 bases and 2 bases, and the gene matches miss 7 bases of the junction. The CDR3 sequence holds 15 residues, the cysteine and phenylalanine included. Solely the CDR3 DNA is kept, with 45 bases framed from the first base. As encoded in the germline V gene (reference sequence), CDR1 is SEHNR while CDR2 is FQNEAQ. This receptor was taken from a woman between 45 and 65 years old with active or convalescent COVID-19. What was sequenced was peripheral blood. The receptor chain draws on TRBV7-9 and TRBJ2-3, with 7 central nucleotides matching TRBD2. In nucleotides, the sequence is TGTGCCAGCAGCCCACCGGGACTAATCACAGATACGCAGTATTTT. This is translated as CASSPPGLITDTQYF.